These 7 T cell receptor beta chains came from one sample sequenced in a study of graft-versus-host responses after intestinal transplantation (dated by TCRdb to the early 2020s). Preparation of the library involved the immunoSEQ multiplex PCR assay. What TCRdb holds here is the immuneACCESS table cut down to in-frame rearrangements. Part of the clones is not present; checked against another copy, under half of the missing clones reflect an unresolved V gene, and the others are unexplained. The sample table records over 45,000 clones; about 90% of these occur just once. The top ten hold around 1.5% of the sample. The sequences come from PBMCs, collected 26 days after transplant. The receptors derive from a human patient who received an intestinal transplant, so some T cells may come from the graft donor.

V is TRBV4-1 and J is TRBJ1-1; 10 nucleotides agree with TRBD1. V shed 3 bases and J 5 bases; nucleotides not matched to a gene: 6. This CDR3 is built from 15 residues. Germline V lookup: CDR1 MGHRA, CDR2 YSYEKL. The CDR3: CASSQTTGGDTEAFF. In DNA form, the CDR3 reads TGCGCCAGCAGCCAGACGACAGGGGGCGATACTGAAGCTTTCTTT.

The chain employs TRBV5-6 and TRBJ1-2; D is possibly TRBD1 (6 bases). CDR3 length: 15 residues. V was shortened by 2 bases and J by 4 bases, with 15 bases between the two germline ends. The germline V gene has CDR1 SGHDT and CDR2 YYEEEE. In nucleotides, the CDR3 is TGTGCCAGCAGCTTCATCCAGGGGTTCGCCTATGGCTACACCTTC. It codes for CASSFIQGFAYGYTF.

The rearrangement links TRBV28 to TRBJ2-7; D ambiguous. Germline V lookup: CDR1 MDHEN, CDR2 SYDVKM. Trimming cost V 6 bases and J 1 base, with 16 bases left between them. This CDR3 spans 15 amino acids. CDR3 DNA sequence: TGTGCCAGCAGCCCCTCCGACACTTCTTCCTACGAGCAGTACTTC. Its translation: CASSPSDTSSYEQYF.

In nucleotides, the CDR3 is TGTGCCAGCAGTTTGGCCGGGGTCAATCAGCCCCAGCATTTT. The encoded protein is CASSLAGVNQPQHF. The V call is TRBV28, the J call TRBJ1-5, with no clear D. V dropped 3 bases and J dropped 3 bases, with 9 bases sitting between them. The V gene's germline CDR1 is MDHEN and CDR2 SYDVKM. The CDR3 contains 14 residues.

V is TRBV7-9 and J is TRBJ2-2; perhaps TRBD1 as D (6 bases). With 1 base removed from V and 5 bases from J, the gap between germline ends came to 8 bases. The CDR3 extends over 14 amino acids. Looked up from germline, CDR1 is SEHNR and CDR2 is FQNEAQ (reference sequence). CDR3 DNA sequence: TGTGCCAGCAGCTTAGAGGGGGTAACCGGGGAGCTGTTTTTT. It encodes CASSLEGVTGELFF.

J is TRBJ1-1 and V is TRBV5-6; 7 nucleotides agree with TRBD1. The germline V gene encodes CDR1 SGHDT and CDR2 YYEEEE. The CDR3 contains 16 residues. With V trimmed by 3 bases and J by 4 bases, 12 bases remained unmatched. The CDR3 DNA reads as TGTGCCAGCAGCTCGATACAGGGGATTGAGGGCACTGAAGCTTTCTTT. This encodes CASSSIQGIEGTEAFF.

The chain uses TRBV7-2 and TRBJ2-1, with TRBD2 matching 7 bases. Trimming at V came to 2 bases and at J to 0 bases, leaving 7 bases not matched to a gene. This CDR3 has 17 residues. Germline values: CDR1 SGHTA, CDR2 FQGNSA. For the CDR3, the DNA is TGTGCCAGCAGCTTAATGGGCGGGGGAAACTCCTACAATGAGCAGTTCTTC. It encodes CASSLMGGGNSYNEQFF.